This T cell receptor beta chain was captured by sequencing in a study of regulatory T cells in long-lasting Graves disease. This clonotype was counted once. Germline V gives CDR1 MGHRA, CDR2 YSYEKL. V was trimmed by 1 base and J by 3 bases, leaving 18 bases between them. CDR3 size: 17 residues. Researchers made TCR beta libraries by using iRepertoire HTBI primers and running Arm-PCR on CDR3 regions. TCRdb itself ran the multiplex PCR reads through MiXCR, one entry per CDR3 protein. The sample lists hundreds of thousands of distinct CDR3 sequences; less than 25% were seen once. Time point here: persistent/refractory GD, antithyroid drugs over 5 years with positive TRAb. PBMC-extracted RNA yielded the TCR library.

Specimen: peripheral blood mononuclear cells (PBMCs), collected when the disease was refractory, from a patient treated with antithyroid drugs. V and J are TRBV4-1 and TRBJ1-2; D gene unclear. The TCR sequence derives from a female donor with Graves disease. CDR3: CASSQVEGPSGHYGYTF. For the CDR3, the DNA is TGCGCCAGCAGCCAAGTTGAAGGGCCCTCAGGACACTATGGCTACACCTTC.